The sequence of this T cell receptor beta chain was determined in a study of T cells after yellow fever vaccination. CDR1 and CDR2 from the germline V gene are SGHAT and FQNNGV. V shed 5 bases and J shed 0 bases, with 12 bases lying between them. The CDR3 has 15 residues. Each CDR3 protein is one row after TCRdb ran MiXCR on the 5' RACE reads. The data hold more than 450,000 distinct CDR3 sequences, with just over 20% observed a single time. The clonotype was recovered from a man aged 18 to 29 who received the YFV17D yellow fever vaccine. Specimen: PBMCs, collected 20 to 25 days after the first yellow fever vaccination. This sequence joins TRBV11-2 and TRBJ2-3; maybe TRBD2 (5 bases). CDR3: CASSPPRGSTDTQYF. DNA for the CDR3: TGTGCCAGCAGCCCACCGCGCGGGAGCACAGATACGCAGTATTTT. Complete variable domain (other parts from reference TRBV11-2 and TRBJ2-3): EAGVAQSPRYKIIEKRQSVAFWCNPISGHATLYWYQQILGQGPKLLIQFQNNGVVDDSQLPKDRFSAERLKGVDSTLKIQPAKLEDSAVYLCASSPPRGSTDTQYFGPGTRLTVL.